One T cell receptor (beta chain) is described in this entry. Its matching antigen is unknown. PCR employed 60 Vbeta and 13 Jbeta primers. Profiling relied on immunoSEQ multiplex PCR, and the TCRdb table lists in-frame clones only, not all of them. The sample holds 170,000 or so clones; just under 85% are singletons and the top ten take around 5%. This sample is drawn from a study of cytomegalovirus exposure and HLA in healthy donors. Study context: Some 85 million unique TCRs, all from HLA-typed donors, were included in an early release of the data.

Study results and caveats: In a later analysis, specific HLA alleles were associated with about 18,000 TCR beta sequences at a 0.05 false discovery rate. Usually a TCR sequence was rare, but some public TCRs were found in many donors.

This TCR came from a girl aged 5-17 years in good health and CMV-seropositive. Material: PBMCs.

CDR3: CASSGAPNYGYTF. DNA of the CDR3: TGTGCCAGCAGTGGGGCACCTAACTATGGCTACACCTTC. J is TRBJ1-2 and V is TRBV6-1; D not resolved. CDR3 length equals 13 residues. The germline V gene has CDR1 MNHNS and CDR2 SASEGT. V shed 4 bases and J shed 0 bases, with 6 bases lying between them.